One and the same sample provided the 6 T cell receptor beta chains below, sequenced in a study of control samples from healthy donors and cancer patients. Profiled with immunoSEQ multiplex PCR; TCRdb holds only in-frame clones, not every one. This sample carries approximately 140,000 clones, under 95% of them seen once, and the ten largest clones take over 10%. Sequencing used blood. These receptors were taken from a man in his forties in good health.

The gene calls are TRBV27 and TRBJ1-2, with D maybe TRBD1 (5 bases). V gave up 7 bases and J gave up 2 bases, with 17 bases separating them. CDR1 and CDR2 from the germline V gene are MNHEY and SMNVEV (reference sequence). The CDR3 length is 15 residues. The CDR3 sequence: CASTRPGLTNYGYTF. The CDR3, as DNA: TGTGCCAGCACCAGACCGGGACTCACGAACTATGGCTACACCTTC.

CDR3 sequence reads: CASGDRRGTNTEAFF. The DNA of the CDR3 is TGCGCCAGCGGGGACAGGAGGGGGACGAACACTGAAGCTTTCTTT. This rearrangement joins TRBV10-2 to TRBJ1-1; TRBD1 agrees at 8 bases. V shed 8 bases and J 1 base; nucleotides not matched to a gene: 9. The CDR3 has 15 residues. CDR1 is WSHSY and CDR2 is SAAADI in the germline V gene.

The V call is TRBV29-1, the J call TRBJ2-1; D not resolved. This CDR3 region has 12 residues. Germline CDR1 reads SQVTM; CDR2 reads ANQGSEA. The V and J ends lost 1 base and 1 base respectively, with 2 bases between them. The CDR3 sequence is CSVEASYNEQFF. The CDR3 DNA follows: TGCAGCGTTGAAGCGTCCTACAATGAGCAGTTCTTC.

This rearrangement joins TRBV21-1 to TRBJ2-7. TRBV21-1 is classified as a pseudogene. There are 12 residues in the CDR3. The CDR3 protein is CASSFAPYEQYF. Written as DNA, the CDR3 is TGTGCCAGCAGCTTCGCCCCCTACGAGCAGTACTTC.

The chain employs TRBV4-3 and TRBJ2-7; D remains ambiguous. V lost 0 bases and J lost 1, with 10 bases in between. The CDR3 is 15 residues long. Looked up from germline, CDR1 is LGHNA and CDR2 is YSLEER. CDR3 in amino acids: CASSQDQSVSYEQYF. CDR3 DNA sequence: TGCGCCAGCAGCCAAGATCAATCGGTTTCCTACGAGCAGTACTTC.

J is TRBJ2-1 and V is TRBV7-3; D ambiguous. In germline, CDR1 is SGHTA, CDR2 FQGTGA. The ends were cut back, 2 bases at V and 2 bases at J, with 10 bases in the middle. This CDR3 spans 15 amino acids. DNA of the CDR3: TGTGCCAGCAGCTTAGACCGTCTGCCCTACAATGAGCAGTTCTTC. Translated: CASSLDRLPYNEQFF.